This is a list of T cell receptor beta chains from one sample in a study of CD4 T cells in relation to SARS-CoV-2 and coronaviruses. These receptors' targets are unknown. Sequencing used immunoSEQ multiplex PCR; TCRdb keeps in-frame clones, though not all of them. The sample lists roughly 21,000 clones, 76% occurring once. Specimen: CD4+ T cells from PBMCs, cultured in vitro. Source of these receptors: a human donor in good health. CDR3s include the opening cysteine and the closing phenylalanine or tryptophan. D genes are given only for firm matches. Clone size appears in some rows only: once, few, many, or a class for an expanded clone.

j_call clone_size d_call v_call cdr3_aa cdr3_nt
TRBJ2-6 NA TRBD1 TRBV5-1 CASSSGGAGANVLTF TGCGCCAGCAGCTCAGGGGGTGCTGGGGCCAACGTCCTGACTTTC
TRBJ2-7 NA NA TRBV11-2 CASSLGGDRRYEQYF TGTGCCAGCAGCTTAGGGGGGGACAGAAGGTACGAGCAGTACTTC
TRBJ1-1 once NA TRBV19 CASIEGGTNTEAFF TGTGCCAGTATTGAAGGCGGGACGAACACTGAAGCTTTCTTT
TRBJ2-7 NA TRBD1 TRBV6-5 CASKQETGGSYEQYF TGTGCCAGCAAGCAGGAGACAGGGGGCTCCTACGAGCAGTACTTC
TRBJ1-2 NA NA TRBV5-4 CASSLGGQSSYGYTF TGTGCCAGCAGCTTGGGTGGACAAAGCTCCTATGGCTACACCTTC
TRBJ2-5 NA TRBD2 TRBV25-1 CASSELTSGRQETQYF TGTGCCAGCAGTGAATTAACTAGCGGGCGCCAAGAGACCCAGTACTTC
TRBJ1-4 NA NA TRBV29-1 CSARTDYNEKLFF TGCAGCGCCCGGACGGACTATAATGAAAAACTGTTTTTT
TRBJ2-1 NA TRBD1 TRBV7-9 CASSSGTGINNEQFF TGTGCCAGCAGCTCCGGGACAGGGATTAACAATGAGCAGTTCTTC
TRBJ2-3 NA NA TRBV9 CASSVAAGDTQYF TGTGCCAGCAGCGTAGCAGCGGGAGATACGCAGTATTTT
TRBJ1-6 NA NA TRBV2 CASSETGRYNSPLHF TGTGCCAGCAGTGAGACAGGTCGTTATAATTCACCCCTCCACTTT
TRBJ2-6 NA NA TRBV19 CASSIWVGARVSAGANVLTF TGTGCCAGTAGTATATGGGTCGGGGCACGGGTGAGTGCTGGGGCCAACGTCCTGACTTTC
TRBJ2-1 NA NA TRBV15 CATSRNREQNEQFF TGTGCCACCAGCAGGAACCGGGAGCAGAATGAGCAGTTCTTC